Below, one T cell receptor beta chain is given with its context. These data belong to a study of blood T cell repertoires in COVID-19. Study details: From the United States, Italy and Spain came samples of acute and convalescent COVID-19.

The CDR3 loop spans 19 amino acids. After removal of 5 bases from V and 0 bases from J, the junction contained 15 bases not matched to a gene. CDR1 is MNHEY, CDR2 SVGEGT, per germline. Enrollment of patients from Seattle took place during active infection, with longitudinal follow-up. Sequenced by immunoSEQ multiplex PCR; TCRdb stores in-frame clones only, minus some. The table has roughly 45,000 clones, 80% to 90% seen once; the top ten hold 2% to 3%. This chain connects TRBV6-2 or TRBV6-3 to TRBJ1-3, with 8 nucleotides matching TRBD1. This sequence originates from a woman of 80 years or more with COVID-19, enrolled during active disease. Sequenced input: peripheral blood. The DNA for the CDR3 is TGTGCCAGCAGTGTTTGGGACAGGAATCATTTCCACTCTGGAAACACCATATATTTT. Translation: CASSVWDRNHFHSGNTIYF.